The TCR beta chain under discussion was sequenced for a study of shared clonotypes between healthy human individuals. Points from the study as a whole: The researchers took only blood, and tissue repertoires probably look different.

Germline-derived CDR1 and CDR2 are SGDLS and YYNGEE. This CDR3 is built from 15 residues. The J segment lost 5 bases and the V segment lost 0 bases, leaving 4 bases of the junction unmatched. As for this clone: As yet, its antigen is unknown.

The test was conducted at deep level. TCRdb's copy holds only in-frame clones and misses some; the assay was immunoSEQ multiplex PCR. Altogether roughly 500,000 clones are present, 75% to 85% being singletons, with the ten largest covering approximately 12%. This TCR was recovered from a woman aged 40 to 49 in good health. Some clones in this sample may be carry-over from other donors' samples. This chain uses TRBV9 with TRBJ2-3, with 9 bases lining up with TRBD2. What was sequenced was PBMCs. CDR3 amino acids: CASSVAAGGGDTQYF. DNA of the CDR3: TGTGCCAGCAGCGTAGCGGCGGGAGGGGGAGATACGCAGTATTTT.